This T cell receptor beta chain was observed in a study of shared clonotypes between healthy human individuals. About this clone: The antigen is unknown.

Findings and limits, study-wide: Estimated richness was generally greater in naive than memory subsets.

Sequencing was performed with immunoSEQ multiplex PCR; in TCRdb, only in-frame clones are kept and a portion is missing. Seen here are more than 2,000,000 clones, roughly nine tenths observed once, and the top ten hold 0.11% to 0.15%. CDR1 is LNHDA and CDR2 is SQIVND in the germline V gene (reference sequence). Trimming cost V 4 bases and J 2 bases; bases outside gene matches: 5. The CDR3 length is 15 residues. The sequence was obtained from a man in his late teens or twenties in good health. The rearrangement uses TRBV19 and TRBJ1-5; 7 bases line up with TRBD1. The sample comprised naive CD4+ T cells sorted from blood. Stated subset: CD45RA+ positively selected. Here the CDR3 DNA reads TGTGCCAGTAGTACCGGACAGGTGGGCAATCAGCCCCAGCATTTT. It encodes CASSTGQVGNQPQHF.